The TCR beta chain described here comes from a study of response to subunit inactivated influenza vaccine. TCRdb reprocessed the RT-PCR reads with MiXCR, giving one entry per CDR3 protein. The sample lists 450,000 to 600,000 distinct CDR3 sequences, approximately 7.7% seen once, with roughly 14% in the top ten. From germline, CDR1 is MNHNS and CDR2 SASEGT. V gave up 6 bases and J gave up 5 bases; unmatched junction bases: 10. CDR3 length equals 15 residues. Study-level findings and limits: After each seasonal influenza vaccination, few new T cells are recruited, the authors suggested.

Worth noting for this clonotype: Its matching antigen is unknown.

The origin of this receptor is a man in his fifties or sixties who received an inactivated influenza vaccine. Sequences were derived from PBMCs from blood, sampled roughly 24 months after vaccination. The genes are TRBV6-1 and TRBJ2-1; 7 bases are shared with TRBD2. CDR3 region: CASRGLAATNNEQFF. The CDR3 nucleotides read TGTGCCAGCAGGGGGCTAGCGGCCACAAACAATGAGCAGTTCTTC.